These T cell receptor beta chains were read from a single sample in a study of human T cells and chemical hapten exposure. TCRdb passed the RACE reads through MiXCR, listing each CDR3 protein once. The sample holds about 110,000 distinct CDR3 sequences, under 35% seen once. The sample in question was whole blood, obtained in connection with sensitization to the hapten diphenylcyclopropenone (DPC). The receptors shown here come from a middle-aged man with alopecia areata. Some clones in this sample may be carry-over from other donors' samples. Each CDR3 is given with its conserved first and last residue. D genes are given only for firm matches. Clone size, where shown, is once, few, many, or a class for clones that have expanded.

>NA|NA|TRBV7-9|TRBJ2-2
CASVDSIRLVTGELFF
TGTGCCAGCGTTGACAGTATCCGCCTAGTCACCGGGGAGCTGTTTTTT
>few|TRBD2|TRBV27|TRBJ2-7
CASSQSGGLGEQYF
TGTGCCAGCAGCCAGAGCGGGGGGCTAGGGGAGCAGTACTTC
>NA|TRBD2|TRBV4-3|TRBJ2-3
CASSQEGGPVTDTQYF
TGCGCCAGCAGCCAGGAGGGAGGGCCGGTCACAGATACGCAGTATTTT
>NA|NA|TRBV4-3|TRBJ2-3
CASSQDTGRGDTQYF
TGCGCCAGCAGCCAAGATACGGGGCGTGGAGATACGCAGTATTTT
>few|NA|TRBV28|TRBJ2-4
CASSFPRSGAKNIQYF
TGTGCCAGCAGTTTCCCCCGCTCAGGGGCCAAAAACATTCAGTACTTC
>few|NA|TRBV12-3/TRBV12-4|TRBJ2-3
CASKDSRQGDTQYF
TGTGCCAGCAAGGACAGCCGGCAAGGGGATACGCAGTATTTT
>NA|NA|TRBV13|TRBJ2-3
CASSLGFSGGDIKDTQYF
TGTGCCAGCAGCTTAGGCTTTTCCGGCGGGGACATTAAAGATACGCAGTATTTT
>NA|TRBD1|TRBV4-1|TRBJ1-6
CASSQDIGTAHFYNSPLHF
TGCGCCAGCAGCCAAGATATCGGGACAGCCCACTTCTATAATTCACCCCTCCACTTT
>NA|NA|TRBV7-2|TRBJ2-3
CASSWSLDTQYF
TGTGCCAGCAGCTGGAGCCTAGATACGCAGTATTTT
>few|NA|TRBV2|TRBJ2-7
CASRFAGSSYEQYF
TGTGCCAGCAGGTTCGCAGGGAGCTCCTACGAGCAGTACTTC
>few|NA|TRBV5-1|TRBJ2-3
CASSLTGDRGTDTQYF
TGCGCCAGCAGCTTGACAGGAGATCGGGGCACAGATACGCAGTATTTT
>NA|TRBD1|TRBV27|TRBJ2-7
CASSTQDRGVYEQYF
TGTGCCAGCAGTACCCAGGACAGGGGTGTTTACGAGCAGTACTTC
>few|NA|TRBV14|TRBJ2-4
CASSQDLGQTKNIQYF
TGTGCCAGCAGCCAAGATCTGGGGCAGACCAAAAACATTCAGTACTTC
>NA|TRBD2|TRBV7-8|TRBJ2-1
CASSSRLAGGLYNEQFF
TGTGCCAGCAGCTCTCGACTAGCGGGAGGTTTGTACAATGAGCAGTTCTTC
>NA|TRBD2|TRBV4-3|TRBJ2-3
CASSQEGAGGADTQYF
TGCGCCAGCAGCCAAGAAGGGGCGGGAGGGGCAGATACGCAGTATTTT